This T cell receptor (beta chain) was captured in a study of shared clonotypes between healthy human individuals. Overall study findings and caveats: Researchers found naive subsets generally carried larger estimated richness than memory subsets.

Remarks on this clone: The antigen remains undetermined.

V lost 7 bases and J lost 2, with 15 bases in between. The CDR3 loop spans 15 amino acids. Germline CDR1 MNHEY, CDR2 SVGAGI. The authors split each subset's genomic DNA evenly across several immunoSEQ plates. Measured with immunoSEQ multiplex PCR; TCRdb has only the in-frame clones, and not every one. The table shows some 2.1 million clones, with 95% occurring only once. The sequence came from a man aged 18 to 30 in good health. The chain carries TRBV6-5 and TRBJ1-5, with D tentatively TRBD1 (6 bases). The specimen sequenced was naive CD4+ T cells sorted from blood. Subset in this sample: CD45RA+ positively selected. The CDR3 sequence is CASKGGGLGNQPQHF. The CDR3 DNA sequence: TGTGCCAGCAAGGGGGGGGGCTTAGGCAATCAGCCCCAGCATTTT.